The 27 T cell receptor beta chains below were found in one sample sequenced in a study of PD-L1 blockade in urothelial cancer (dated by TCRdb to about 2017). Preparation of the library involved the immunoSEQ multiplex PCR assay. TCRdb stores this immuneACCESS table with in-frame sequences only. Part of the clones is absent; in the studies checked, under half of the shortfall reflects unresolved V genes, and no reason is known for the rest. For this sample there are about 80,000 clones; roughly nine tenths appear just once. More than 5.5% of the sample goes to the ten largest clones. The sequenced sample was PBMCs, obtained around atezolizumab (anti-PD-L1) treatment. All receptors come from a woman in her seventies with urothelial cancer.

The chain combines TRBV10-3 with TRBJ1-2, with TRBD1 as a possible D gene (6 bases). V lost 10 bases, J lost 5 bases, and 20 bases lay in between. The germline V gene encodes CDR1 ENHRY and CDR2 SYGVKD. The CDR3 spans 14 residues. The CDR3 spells CATTWGGAGYGYTF. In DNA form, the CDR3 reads TGTGCCACCACCTGGGGGGGCGCGGGGTATGGCTACACCTTC.

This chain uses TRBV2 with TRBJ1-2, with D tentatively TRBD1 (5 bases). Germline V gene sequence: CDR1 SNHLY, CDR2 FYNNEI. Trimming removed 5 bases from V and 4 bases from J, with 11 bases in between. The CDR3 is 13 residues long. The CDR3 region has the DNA TGTGCCAGCAGTCGGGGGAACACCTATGGCTACACCTTC. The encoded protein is CASSRGNTYGYTF.

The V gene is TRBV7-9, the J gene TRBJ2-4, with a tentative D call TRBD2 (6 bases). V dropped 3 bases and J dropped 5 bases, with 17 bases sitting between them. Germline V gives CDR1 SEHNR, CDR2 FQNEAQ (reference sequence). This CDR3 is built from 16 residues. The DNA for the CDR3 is TGTGCCAGCAGCTTTTTCGCCGGGAGCGGAGAAAACATTCAGTACTTC. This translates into CASSFFAGSGENIQYF.

The DNA for the CDR3 is TGCGCCAGCAGCCAGAGCAGACAGAGAGATAGCAATCAGCCCCAGCATTTT. Translated: CASSQSRQRDSNQPQHF. V and J are TRBV4-1 and TRBJ1-5; D may be TRBD1 (5 bases). V lost 3 bases to trimming and J lost 0 bases, with 15 bases between them. The length of the CDR3 is 17 residues. Per the germline V gene, CDR1 is MGHRA and CDR2 is YSYEKL.

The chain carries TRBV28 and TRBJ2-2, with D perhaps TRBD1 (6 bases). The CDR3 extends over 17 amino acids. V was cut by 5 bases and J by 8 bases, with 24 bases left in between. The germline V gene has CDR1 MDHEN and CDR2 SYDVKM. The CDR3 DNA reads TGTGCCAGCAGTAGCTCTGGGACACGGGCTTCGCAAGGGGAGCTGTTTTTT. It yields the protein CASSSSGTRASQGELFF.

CDR3: CAQTLNYGYTF. In DNA form, the CDR3 reads TGTGCCCAAACACTAAACTATGGCTACACCTTC. The V gene is TRBV30, the J gene TRBJ1-2; no clear D gene. The germline CDR1 and CDR2 sequences are GTSNPN and SVGIG (reference sequence). The CDR3 runs to 11 residues. The ends were cut back, 8 bases at V and 2 bases at J, with 9 bases in the middle. Full variable domain (remainder filled in from reference TRBV30 and TRBJ1-2): SQTIHQWPATLVQPVGSPLSLECTVEGTSNPNLYWYRQAAGRGLQLLFYSVGIGQISSEVPQNLSASRPQDRQFILSSKKLLLSDSGFYLCAQTLNYGYTFGSGTRLTVV.

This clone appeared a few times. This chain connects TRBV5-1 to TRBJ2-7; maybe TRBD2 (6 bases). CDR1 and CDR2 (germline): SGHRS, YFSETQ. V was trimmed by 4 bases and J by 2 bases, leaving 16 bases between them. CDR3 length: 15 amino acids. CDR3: CASSPGGGKPYEQYF. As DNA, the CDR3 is TGCGCCAGCAGCCCGGGCGGCGGGAAACCCTACGAGCAGTACTTC.

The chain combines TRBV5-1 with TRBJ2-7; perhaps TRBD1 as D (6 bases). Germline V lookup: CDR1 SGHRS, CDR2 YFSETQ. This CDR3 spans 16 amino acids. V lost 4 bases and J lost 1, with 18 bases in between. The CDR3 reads CASSGTKMWGSYEQYF. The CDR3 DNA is TGCGCCAGCAGCGGGACAAAGATGTGGGGATCCTACGAGCAGTACTTC.

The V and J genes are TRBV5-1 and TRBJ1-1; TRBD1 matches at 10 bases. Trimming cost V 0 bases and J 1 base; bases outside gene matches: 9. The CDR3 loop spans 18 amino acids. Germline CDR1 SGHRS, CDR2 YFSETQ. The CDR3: CASSLGLGTGAENTEAFF. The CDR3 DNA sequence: TGCGCCAGCAGCTTGGGTTTAGGGACAGGGGCCGAGAACACTGAAGCTTTCTTT.

CDR3 loop: CASSPRGDQPQHF. DNA of the CDR3: TGCGCCAGCAGCCCTCGGGGGGATCAGCCCCAGCATTTT. V and J are TRBV5-1 and TRBJ1-5, with D possibly being TRBD1 (5 bases). The CDR3 consists of 13 residues. Germline-derived CDR1 and CDR2 are SGHRS and YFSETQ. V lost 4 bases, J lost 5 bases, and 10 bases lay in between.

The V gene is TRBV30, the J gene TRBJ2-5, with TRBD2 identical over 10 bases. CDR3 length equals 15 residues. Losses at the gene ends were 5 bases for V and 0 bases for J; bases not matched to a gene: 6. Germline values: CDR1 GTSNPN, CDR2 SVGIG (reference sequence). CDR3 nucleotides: TGTGCCTGGGGGCGACTAGCGGGCAACCAAGAGACCCAGTACTTC. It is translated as CAWGRLAGNQETQYF.

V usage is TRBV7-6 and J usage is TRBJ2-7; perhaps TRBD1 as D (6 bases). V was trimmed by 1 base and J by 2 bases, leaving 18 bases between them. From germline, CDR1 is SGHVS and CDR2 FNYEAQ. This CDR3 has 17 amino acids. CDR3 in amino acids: CASSLVGANKRTYEQYF. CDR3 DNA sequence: TGTGCCAGCAGCTTAGTGGGGGCCAACAAAAGGACCTACGAGCAGTACTTC. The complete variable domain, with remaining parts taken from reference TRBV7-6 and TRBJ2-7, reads GAGVSQSPRYKVTKRGQDVALRCDPISGHVSLYWYRQALGQGPEFLTYFNYEAQQDKSGLPNDRFSAERPEGSISTLTIQRTEQRDSAMYRCASSLVGANKRTYEQYFGPGTRLTVT.

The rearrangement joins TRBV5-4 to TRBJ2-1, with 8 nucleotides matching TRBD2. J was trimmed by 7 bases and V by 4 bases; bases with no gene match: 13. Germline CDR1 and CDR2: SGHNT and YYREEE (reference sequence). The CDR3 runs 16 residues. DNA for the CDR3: TGTGCCAGCAGCCGGGACGCCGGACTAGCTTTGAATGAGCAGTTCTTC. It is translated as CASSRDAGLALNEQFF. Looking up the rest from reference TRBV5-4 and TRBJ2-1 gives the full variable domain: ETGVTQSPTHLIKTRGQQVTLRCSSQSGHNTVSWYQQALGQGPQFIFQYYREEENGRGNFPPRFSGLQFPNYSSELNVNALELDDSALYLCASSRDAGLALNEQFFGPGTRLTVL.

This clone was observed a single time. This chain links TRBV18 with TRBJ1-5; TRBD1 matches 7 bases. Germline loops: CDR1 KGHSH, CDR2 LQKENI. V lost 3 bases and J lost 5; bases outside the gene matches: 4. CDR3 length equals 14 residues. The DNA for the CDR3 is TGTGCCAGCTCACCGACAGGGATGGATCAGCCCCAGCATTTT. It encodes CASSPTGMDQPQHF.

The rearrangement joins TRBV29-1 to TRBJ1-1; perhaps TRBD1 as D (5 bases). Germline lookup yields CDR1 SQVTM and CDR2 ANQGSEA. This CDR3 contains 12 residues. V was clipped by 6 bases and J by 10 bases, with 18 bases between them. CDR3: CSVPGRGFRAFF. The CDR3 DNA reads TGCAGCGTCCCCGGGAGGGGATTCCGAGCTTTCTTT.

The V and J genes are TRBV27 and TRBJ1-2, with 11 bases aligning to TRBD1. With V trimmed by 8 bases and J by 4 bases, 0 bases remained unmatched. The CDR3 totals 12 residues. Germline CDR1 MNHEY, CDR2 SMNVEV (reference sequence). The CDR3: CASGTGGYGYTF. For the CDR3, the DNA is TGTGCCAGCGGGACAGGGGGCTATGGCTACACCTTC.

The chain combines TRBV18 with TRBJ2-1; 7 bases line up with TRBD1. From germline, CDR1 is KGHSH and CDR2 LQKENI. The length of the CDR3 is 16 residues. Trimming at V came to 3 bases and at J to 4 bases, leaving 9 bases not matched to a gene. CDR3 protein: CASSPLPGQQYNEQFF. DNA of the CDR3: TGTGCCAGCTCACCTTTACCGGGACAGCAATACAATGAGCAGTTCTTC. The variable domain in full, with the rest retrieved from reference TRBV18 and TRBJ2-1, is NAGVMQNPRHLVRRRGQEARLRCSPMKGHSHVYWYRQLPEEGLKFMVYLQKENIIDESGMPKERFSAEFPKEGPSILRIQQVVRGDSAAYFCASSPLPGQQYNEQFFGPGTRLTVL.

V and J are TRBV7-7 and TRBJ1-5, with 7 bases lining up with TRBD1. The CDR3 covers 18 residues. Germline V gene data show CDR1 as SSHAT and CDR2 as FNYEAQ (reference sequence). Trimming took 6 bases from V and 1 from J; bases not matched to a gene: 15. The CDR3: CASSFGQAEYKSNQPQHF. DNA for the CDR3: TGTGCCAGCAGTTTCGGACAGGCAGAGTATAAGAGCAATCAGCCCCAGCATTTT.

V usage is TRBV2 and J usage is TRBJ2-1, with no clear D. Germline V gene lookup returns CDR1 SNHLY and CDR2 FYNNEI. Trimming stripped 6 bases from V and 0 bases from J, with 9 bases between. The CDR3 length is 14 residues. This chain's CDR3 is CASRTQSSYNEQFF. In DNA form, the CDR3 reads TGTGCCAGCAGGACACAAAGCTCCTACAATGAGCAGTTCTTC.

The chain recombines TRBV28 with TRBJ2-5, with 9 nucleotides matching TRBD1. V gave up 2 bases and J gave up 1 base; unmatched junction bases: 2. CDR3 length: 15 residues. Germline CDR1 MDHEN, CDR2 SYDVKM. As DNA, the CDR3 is TGTGCCAGCAGTTTAGCGACAGGGGGCCAAGAGACCCAGTACTTC. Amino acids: CASSLATGGQETQYF.

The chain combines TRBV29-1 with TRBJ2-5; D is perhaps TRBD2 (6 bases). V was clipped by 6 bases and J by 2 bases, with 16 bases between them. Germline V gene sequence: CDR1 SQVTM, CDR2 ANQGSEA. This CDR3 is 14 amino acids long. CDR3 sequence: CSVYRGAEQETQYF. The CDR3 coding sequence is TGCAGCGTCTACCGCGGGGCAGAGCAAGAGACCCAGTACTTC.

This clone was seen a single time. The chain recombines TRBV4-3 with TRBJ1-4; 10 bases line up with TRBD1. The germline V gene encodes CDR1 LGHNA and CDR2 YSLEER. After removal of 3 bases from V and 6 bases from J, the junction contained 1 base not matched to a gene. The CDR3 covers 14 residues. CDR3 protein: CASSQGTGDEKLFF. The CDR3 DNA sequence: TGCGCCAGCAGCCAGGGGACAGGGGATGAAAAACTGTTTTTT.

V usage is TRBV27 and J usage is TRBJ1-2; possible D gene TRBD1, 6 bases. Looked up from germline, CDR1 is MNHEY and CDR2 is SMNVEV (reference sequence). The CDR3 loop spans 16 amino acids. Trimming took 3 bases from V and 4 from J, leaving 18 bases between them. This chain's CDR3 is CASSFSFKGDIYGYTF. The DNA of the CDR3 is TGTGCCAGCAGTTTTTCGTTTAAGGGGGACATCTATGGCTACACCTTC.

The CDR3 DNA reads as TGCGCCAGCAGCCAACTAGCGGGGGAGAACTACGAGCAGTACTTC. Amino acid sequence: CASSQLAGENYEQYF. The chain recombines TRBV4-1 with TRBJ2-7; 10 bases are a match to TRBD2. This CDR3 contains 15 residues. Trimming took 2 bases from V and 3 from J; bases not matched to a gene: 4. Germline V CDR1 and CDR2: MGHRA, YSYEKL.

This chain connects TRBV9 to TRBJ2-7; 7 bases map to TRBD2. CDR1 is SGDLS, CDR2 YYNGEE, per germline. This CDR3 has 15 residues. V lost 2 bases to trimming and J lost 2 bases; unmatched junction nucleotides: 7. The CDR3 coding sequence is TGTGCCAGCAGCGTTTCGTGGGGGACTACCTACGAGCAGTACTTC. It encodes CASSVSWGTTYEQYF. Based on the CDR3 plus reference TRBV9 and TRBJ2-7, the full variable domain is DSGVTQTPKHLITATGQRVTLRCSPRSGDLSVYWYQQSLDQGLQFLIQYYNGEERAKGNILERFSAQQFPDLHSELNLSSLELGDSALYFCASSVSWGTTYEQYFGPGTRLTVT.

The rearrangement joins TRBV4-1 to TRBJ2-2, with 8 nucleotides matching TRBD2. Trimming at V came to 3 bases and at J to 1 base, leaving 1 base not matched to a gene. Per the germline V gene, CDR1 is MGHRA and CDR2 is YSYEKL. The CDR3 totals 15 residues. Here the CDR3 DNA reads TGCGCCAGCAGCCAGGCGGGGGGGAACACCGGGGAGCTGTTTTTT. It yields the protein CASSQAGGNTGELFF.

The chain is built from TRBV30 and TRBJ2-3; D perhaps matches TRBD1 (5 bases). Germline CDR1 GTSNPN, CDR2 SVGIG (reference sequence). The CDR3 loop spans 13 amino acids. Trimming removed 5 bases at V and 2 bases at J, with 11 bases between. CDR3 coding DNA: TGTGCCTGGGTGGGGCGCACCACAGATACGCAGTATTTT. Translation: CAWVGRTTDTQYF.